The rows below give T cell receptor beta chains drawn from one sample of a study of radiotherapy plus CTLA-4 blockade in lung cancer. TCRdb keeps only in-frame clones here, not all; method: immunoSEQ multiplex PCR. The sample carries about 77,000 clones, 70% to 85% recorded once. The sequenced sample was peripheral blood, obtained from a patient treated with radiotherapy plus ipilimumab. The origin of the receptors is a human donor with non-small cell lung cancer whose response to radiotherapy plus ipilimumab could not be evaluated. CDR3s include the opening cysteine and the closing phenylalanine or tryptophan. Fields, in order: J gene, V gene, clone size, D gene, CDR3 protein, CDR3 DNA. D genes are given only for firm matches. Only some rows state a clone size, as once, few, many or a class for expanded clones.

>TRBJ2-7|TRBV9|NA|TRBD2
CASSAGLAGYEQYF
TGTGCCAGCAGCGCCGGACTAGCGGGCTACGAGCAGTACTTC
>TRBJ1-1|TRBV29-1|NA|NA
CSDGGRTEAFF
TGCAGCGATGGGGGCCGGACTGAAGCTTTCTTT
>TRBJ2-5|TRBV10-1|NA|TRBD2
CASSLLADPTYF
TGCGCCAGCAGTTTACTAGCGGACCCTACGTACTTC
>TRBJ1-1|TRBV11-2|few|TRBD1
CASSSVDRGVTEAFF
TGTGCCAGCAGCTCCGTAGACAGGGGAGTCACTGAAGCTTTCTTT
>TRBJ1-2|TRBV2|NA|TRBD1
CASSEIPGTGGGYTF
TGTGCCAGCAGTGAAATTCCCGGAACAGGGGGAGGCTACACCTTC
>TRBJ1-1|TRBV28|NA|TRBD1
CASSDLDRGLNTEAFF
TGTGCCAGCAGTGATCTGGACAGGGGGCTGAACACTGAAGCTTTCTTT
>TRBJ2-1|TRBV6-1|few|NA
CASREAGGNEQFF
TGTGCCAGCAGAGAGGCGGGTGGCAATGAGCAGTTCTTC
>TRBJ2-3|TRBV30|NA|TRBD2
CAWSEGLATDTQYF
TGTGCCTGGAGTGAGGGACTAGCTACAGATACGCAGTATTTT
>TRBJ2-7|TRBV5-1|NA|NA
CASSLPSYEQYF
TGCGCCAGCAGCTTGCCATCCTACGAGCAGTACTTC
>TRBJ2-7|TRBV10-3|NA|NA
CAISEHYEQYF
TGTGCCATCAGTGAACACTACGAGCAGTACTTC
>TRBJ1-3|TRBV4-3|NA|NA
CASSQDRGFSGNTIYF
TGCGCCAGCAGCCAAGATCGGGGATTCTCTGGAAACACCATATATTTT
>TRBJ1-1|TRBV10-2|NA|NA
CASGGIYYEAFF
TGCGCCAGCGGAGGGATATACTACGAAGCTTTCTTT
>TRBJ2-1|TRBV6-5|NA|TRBD2
CASSYSGGTRVNEQFF
TGTGCCAGCAGTTACTCGGGTGGGACTAGGGTCAATGAGCAGTTCTTC
>TRBJ1-6|TRBV7-9|NA|NA
CASSLAGSYNSPLHF
TGTGCCAGCAGCTTGGCGGGCTCCTATAATTCACCCCTCCACTTT
>TRBJ2-7|TRBV5-4|NA|TRBD1
CASSLGRDRGRRGQYF
TGTGCCAGCAGCTTGGGACGGGACAGGGGGAGGCGAGGGCAGTACTTC
>TRBJ1-6|TRBV19|NA|NA
CASRIQESSYNSPLHF
TGTGCCAGTAGGATACAGGAAAGCTCCTATAATTCACCCCTCCACTTT
>TRBJ1-1|TRBV10-2|NA|NA
CASSNRERTEAFF
TGCGCCAGCAGTAATCGGGAGAGGACTGAAGCTTTCTTT
>TRBJ1-1|TRBV10-1|few|TRBD1
CASQSAQGADTEAFF
TGCGCCAGCCAAAGCGCGCAGGGGGCGGACACTGAAGCTTTCTTT
>TRBJ2-1|TRBV11-2|NA|TRBD2
CASRSLAGGNEQFF
TGTGCCAGCAGGTCGCTAGCGGGGGGGAATGAGCAGTTCTTC
>TRBJ1-1|TRBV6-5|NA|TRBD1
CATRGGNTEAFF
TGTGCCACCAGGGGGGGGAACACTGAAGCTTTCTTT
>TRBJ1-2|TRBV11-3|NA|TRBD1
CASSWKPGGYGYTF
TGTGCCAGCAGTTGGAAGCCAGGGGGCTATGGCTACACCTTC
>TRBJ2-7|TRBV30|few|NA
CAWSRSVHYEQYF
TGTGCCTGGAGTAGAAGCGTACACTACGAGCAGTACTTC
>TRBJ1-3|TRBV6-1|NA|NA
CASSEAAAGIEGNTIYF
TGTGCCAGCAGTGAAGCGGCGGCAGGGATAGAGGGAAACACCATATATTTT
>TRBJ1-2|TRBV7-2|NA|NA
CASSLARDRGYTF
TGTGCCAGCAGCTTAGCGCGAGACAGAGGCTACACCTTC
>TRBJ1-1|TRBV10-3|NA|TRBD1
CAISGQGEGNTEAFF
TGTGCCATCAGTGGACAGGGGGAAGGGAACACTGAAGCTTTCTTT